Shown below are 22 T cell receptor beta chains from a single sample sequenced in a study of shared clonotypes between healthy human individuals. Method: immunoSEQ multiplex PCR; TCRdb's copy keeps in-frame clones and lacks some. The repertoire holds hundreds of thousands of clones, roughly 98% seen once, with 0.25% to 0.35% in the top ten. Positive CCR7 selection of CD45RO-negative cells yielded the naive CD8 cells, and terminally differentiated effector memory CD45RA+ cells were excluded. Specimen: naive CD8+ T cells sorted from blood. These receptors were collected from a man between 25 and 39 years old in good health.

The chain couples TRBV29-1 to TRBJ2-5; 7 nucleotides align to TRBD1. CDR3 length: 13 residues. Germline CDR1 and CDR2: SQVTM and ANQGSEA. Trimming removed 8 bases from V and 2 bases from J; junction bases left unmatched: 8. For the CDR3, the DNA is TGCAGCTATCCGGGACAGAATCAAGAGACCCAGTACTTC. This gives the protein CSYPGQNQETQYF.

CDR3 DNA sequence: TGTGCCAGCAGCTCCGAGACAGACACCTACGAGCAGTACTTC. Its protein is CASSSETDTYEQYF. The genes are TRBV5-6 and TRBJ2-7; D is possibly TRBD1 (5 bases). The V end lost 3 bases, the J end lost 2 bases, and 12 bases lay between the germline ends. Germline V gene data show CDR1 as SGHDT and CDR2 as YYEEEE. The CDR3 covers 14 residues.

The chain links TRBV5-4 to TRBJ2-7; D remains unclear. V lost 0 bases and J lost 3, with 4 bases in between. This CDR3 spans 12 amino acids. The germline gives CDR1 SGHNT, CDR2 YYREEE (reference sequence). Here the CDR3 DNA reads TGTGCCAGCAGCTTGGAGGACTACGAGCAGTACTTC. Translated: CASSLEDYEQYF.

The table lists this clone with a count of one. V is TRBV18 and J is TRBJ2-5; TRBD2 agrees at 7 bases. Losses at the gene ends were 8 bases for V and 4 bases for J; bases not matched to a gene: 10. This CDR3 has 14 amino acids. The germline CDR1 and CDR2 sequences are KGHSH and LQKENI. Here the CDR3 reads CASHPRWEGETQYF. CDR3 sequence (DNA): TGTGCCAGCCATCCCAGATGGGAGGGAGAGACCCAGTACTTC.

The gene calls are TRBV18 and TRBJ2-5; 10 nucleotides line up with TRBD1. Germline trimming cut 2 bases from V and 5 bases from J; bases unmatched to any gene: 8. The germline V gene encodes CDR1 KGHSH and CDR2 LQKENI. The CDR3 has 16 residues. DNA of the CDR3: TGTGCCAGCTCACCATCGGGACAGGGGCTGGGGGAGACCCAGTACTTC. It is translated as CASSPSGQGLGETQYF. Full variable domain (remainder filled in from reference TRBV18 and TRBJ2-5): NAGVMQNPRHLVRRRGQEARLRCSPMKGHSHVYWYRQLPEEGLKFMVYLQKENIIDESGMPKERFSAEFPKEGPSILRIQQVVRGDSAAYFCASSPSGQGLGETQYFGPGTRLLVL.

The chain joins TRBV7-9 to TRBJ2-7; 10 nucleotides agree with TRBD1. V was clipped by 2 bases and J by 3 bases; unmatched bases: 4. Germline CDR1 and CDR2: SEHNR and FQNEAQ (reference sequence). CDR3 length equals 15 residues. The CDR3 loop reads CASSLPRDRGYEQYF. In DNA form, the CDR3 reads TGTGCCAGCAGCTTACCCAGGGACAGGGGCTACGAGCAGTACTTC.

The genes are TRBV6-4 and TRBJ2-3; no reliable D call. Germline V gene lookup returns CDR1 MRHNA and CDR2 SNTAGT. With 6 bases removed from V and 7 bases from J, the gap between germline ends came to 14 bases. The CDR3 consists of 13 residues. Here the CDR3 reads CASSQTTDYTQYF. In DNA form, the CDR3 reads TGTGCCAGCAGCCAAACGACGGATTATACGCAGTATTTT.

V gene TRBV14 combines with J gene TRBJ2-5; no definite D call. Deletions cut 2 bases from V and 6 bases from J, with 10 bases between. Germline CDR1 and CDR2: SGHDN and FVKESK. The CDR3 is 13 residues long. The CDR3 protein is CASSQLSAQTQYF. The CDR3 region has the DNA TGTGCCAGCAGCCAATTGTCGGCGCAGACCCAGTACTTC.

The chain couples TRBV5-5 to TRBJ2-1; no firm D call. Trimming stripped 0 bases from V and 4 bases from J, with 14 bases between. Germline V gene sequence: CDR1 SGHKS, CDR2 YYEKEE (reference sequence). The CDR3 extends over 16 amino acids. The CDR3 DNA reads as TGTGCCAGCAGCTTGGTTCAGGCCTTGGGTTACAATGAGCAGTTCTTC. Translating gives CASSLVQALGYNEQFF.

This clone was observed once. V and J are TRBV2 and TRBJ2-1; 7 nucleotides align to TRBD2. Germline values: CDR1 SNHLY, CDR2 FYNNEI. The junction had 5 bases not matched to a gene; V was cut back by 3 bases and J by 3 bases. This CDR3 is built from 15 residues. CDR3 sequence: CASSDGSSGYNEQFF. The CDR3 nucleotides are TGTGCCAGCAGTGACGGGTCTAGCGGCTACAATGAGCAGTTCTTC. The whole variable domain, remainder taken from reference TRBV2 and TRBJ2-1, is EPEVTQTPSHQVTQMGQEVILRCVPISNHLYFYWYRQILGQKVEFLVSFYNNEISEKSEIFDDQFSVERPDGSNFTLKIRSTKLEDSAMYFCASSDGSSGYNEQFFGPGTRLTVL.

J is TRBJ2-5 and V is TRBV28, with D unclear. V was trimmed by 6 bases and J by 13 bases, leaving 15 bases between them. The CDR3 sequence is 11 residues long. CDR1 is MDHEN, CDR2 SYDVKM, per germline. Here the CDR3 DNA reads TGTGCCAGCAGCCCCGGACCAATGCGGTACTTC. Translating gives CASSPGPMRYF.

The gene calls are TRBV6-5 and TRBJ1-2; D unresolved. Trimming removed 6 bases from V and 8 bases from J, with 19 bases in between. The CDR3 length is 14 residues. Germline values: CDR1 MNHEY, CDR2 SVGAGI. The CDR3 region is CASSPTRARGGYTF. In DNA form, the CDR3 reads TGTGCCAGCAGCCCTACCCGAGCTAGAGGCGGCTACACCTTC.

The CDR3 here is CASSSGDGSRYNEQFF. The CDR3 DNA reads as TGTGCCAGCAGCTCTGGGGACGGGAGCCGCTACAATGAGCAGTTCTTC. The gene calls are TRBV11-2 and TRBJ2-1, with TRBD2 as a possible D gene (6 bases). The CDR3 sequence is 16 residues long. Germline assignment: CDR1 SGHAT and CDR2 FQNNGV. V shed 4 bases and J shed 3 bases, with 16 bases lying between them.

The chain carries TRBV28 and TRBJ2-5; 12 bases align to TRBD2. The CDR3 contains 18 residues. CDR1 is MDHEN, CDR2 SYDVKM, per germline. V lost 3 bases to trimming and J lost 1 base; unmatched junction nucleotides: 9. DNA of the CDR3: TGTGCCAGCAGTTTCTACCCGACTAGCGGGAGACCCCAAGAGACCCAGTACTTC. Translating gives CASSFYPTSGRPQETQYF.

This chain uses TRBV5-6 with TRBJ2-7, with D possibly being TRBD1 or TRBD2 (5 bases each). The V end was cut by 0 bases, the J end by 7 bases, with 14 bases between. CDR1 and CDR2 from the germline V gene are SGHDT and YYEEEE. This CDR3 has 14 amino acids. The CDR3 region has the DNA TGTGCCAGCAGCTTGGGGGACCACCCCTGGGAGCAGTACTTC. This gives the protein CASSLGDHPWEQYF.

This sequence joins TRBV6-6 and TRBJ2-5; the D is unclear. Germline V gene data show CDR1 as MNHNY and CDR2 as SVGAGI (reference sequence). The V end was cut by 6 bases, the J end by 1 base, with 6 bases between. This CDR3 comprises 12 residues. The CDR3 nucleotides are TGTGCCAGCAGCCAGACCCAAGAGACCCAGTACTTC. The encoded protein is CASSQTQETQYF.

This clone was counted a single time. The V call is TRBV9, the J call TRBJ2-5; D unresolved. The CDR3 has 15 amino acids. Germline V gene sequence: CDR1 SGDLS, CDR2 YYNGEE. Trimming shortened V by 6 bases and J by 0 bases, and 15 bases separated the two germline ends. In nucleotides, the CDR3 is TGTGCCAGCACCCCAACAGTTACTTACCAAGAGACCCAGTACTTC. Translation gives CASTPTVTYQETQYF.

The chain has TRBV6-5 and TRBJ1-1; TRBD1 matches 9 bases. J gave up 8 bases and V 4 bases, and 5 bases lay outside the gene matches. The CDR3 has 13 amino acids. Germline loops: CDR1 MNHEY, CDR2 SVGAGI. CDR3 nucleotide sequence: TGTGCCAGCAGTTTCCACGGACAGGGGGAAGCTTTCTTT. This sequence encodes CASSFHGQGEAFF.

The chain joins TRBV10-2 to TRBJ2-3; 9 bases fit TRBD2. Germline assignment: CDR1 WSHSY and CDR2 SAAADI. Trimming cost V 7 bases and J 4 bases; bases outside gene matches: 6. The CDR3 totals 14 residues. The CDR3 spells CASNAGGPADTQYF. The CDR3, as DNA: TGCGCCAGCAACGCGGGAGGGCCGGCAGATACGCAGTATTTT.

The V and J genes are TRBV29-1 and TRBJ2-1; 9 bases fit TRBD2. J lost 6 bases, V lost 4 bases, and 1 base had no gene match. From germline, CDR1 is SQVTM and CDR2 ANQGSEA. The length of the CDR3 is 12 residues. The DNA of the CDR3 is TGCAGCGTTGTAGCGGGGGCCAATGAGCAGTTCTTC. It codes for CSVVAGANEQFF.

The chain couples TRBV15 to TRBJ1-5; 9 positions agree with TRBD1. The CDR3 is made up of 15 amino acids. V was pared by 4 bases and J by 3 bases, with 4 bases of the junction left unmatched. Germline V gives CDR1 LNHNV, CDR2 YYDKDF (reference sequence). CDR3 amino acids: CATSTYRGPNQPQHF. The CDR3 coding sequence is TGTGCCACCAGCACCTACAGGGGGCCCAATCAGCCCCAGCATTTT.

The chain is built from TRBV18 and TRBJ1-1; D is unresolved. The germline V gene has CDR1 KGHSH and CDR2 LQKENI. V lost 1 base to trimming and J lost 3 bases, with 15 bases between them. The CDR3 runs to 16 residues. CDR3 residues: CASSPRTARTYTEAFF. The CDR3 DNA follows: TGTGCCAGCTCACCACGAACAGCGAGAACATACACTGAAGCTTTCTTT.